The clone carrying this T cell receptor (beta chain) was seen only a few times. Different DNA sequences within this sample yield the same CDR3. This entry belongs to a study of blood T cell repertoires in COVID-19. Across the study: Sources were T cells, B-cell-depleted T cells, or PBMCs; the material itself was cDNA or gDNA.

In the original processing: Reference gene primer amplification gave estimated nucleated cell counts. The protocol was immunoSEQ multiplex PCR, while the TCRdb copy is restricted to in-frame clones and leaves out a portion. V and J calls and clone size are given by that table; D and trimming were obtained from the DNA. This sample has approximately 280,000 clones, with more than 85% found just once. The CDR3 consists of 14 residues. The germline V gene has CDR1 LGHDT and CDR2 YNNKEL (reference sequence). Germline trimming cut 5 bases from V and 4 bases from J; bases unmatched to any gene: 5. This sequence was found in a man between 35 and 55 years old with acute or convalescent COVID-19. The material sequenced was peripheral blood. This chain links TRBV3-1 (or the pseudogene TRBV3-2) with TRBJ1-1, with 9 bases lining up with TRBD1. This CDR3 is CASSLGQGGTEAFF. The DNA for the CDR3 is TGTGCCAGCAGCTTGGGACAGGGCGGCACTGAAGCTTTCTTT.